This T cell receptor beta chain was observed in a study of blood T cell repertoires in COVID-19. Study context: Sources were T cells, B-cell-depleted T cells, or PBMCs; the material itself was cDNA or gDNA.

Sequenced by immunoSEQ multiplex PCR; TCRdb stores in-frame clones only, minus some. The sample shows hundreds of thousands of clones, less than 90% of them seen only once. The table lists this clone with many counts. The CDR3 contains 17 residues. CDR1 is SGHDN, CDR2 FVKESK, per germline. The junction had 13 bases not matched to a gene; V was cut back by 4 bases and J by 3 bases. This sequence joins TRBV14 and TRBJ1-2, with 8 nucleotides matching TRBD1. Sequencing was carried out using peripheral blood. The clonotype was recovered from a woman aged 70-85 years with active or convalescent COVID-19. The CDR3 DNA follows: TGTGCCAGCAGCCGCCTCTATGACAGGGGAGGGTACTATGGCTACACCTTC. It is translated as CASSRLYDRGGYYGYTF.